These 24 T cell receptor beta chains were sequenced from one sample in a study of cytomegalovirus exposure and HLA in healthy donors. In the PCR, 60 Vbeta and 13 Jbeta primers were used. Assay used: immunoSEQ multiplex PCR; TCRdb lists only in-frame clones, some missing. The top ten hold roughly 0.65% of the sample, which has some 200,000 clones, less than 85% seen once. Sequences were obtained from PBMCs. These TCRs come from a boy aged 5 to 17 in good health and CMV-seronegative.

The chain joins TRBV7-8 to TRBJ1-5; D not certain. Germline values: CDR1 SGHVS, CDR2 FQNEAQ. Trimming pared 2 bases from V and 5 bases from J, leaving 13 bases between. This CDR3 has 15 residues. This CDR3 is CASSLLLGVDQPQHF. CDR3 DNA sequence: TGTGCCAGCAGCTTACTGCTCGGGGTCGATCAGCCCCAGCATTTT.

The chain carries TRBV9 and TRBJ2-2; TRBD1 matches 9 bases. Germline values: CDR1 SGDLS, CDR2 YYNGEE. Unmatched junction bases numbered 8, after V lost 4 bases and J lost 1 base. There are 17 residues in the CDR3. The CDR3 DNA reads as TGTGCCAGCAGCCCCACGTACAGGGGGCAGAACACCGGGGAGCTGTTTTTT. It encodes CASSPTYRGQNTGELFF.

V gene TRBV30 combines with J gene TRBJ1-5; D ambiguous. Trimming pared 5 bases from V and 0 bases from J, leaving 8 bases between. CDR1 is GTSNPN and CDR2 is SVGIG in the germline V gene (reference sequence). The CDR3 totals 13 residues. The CDR3 loop is CAWAKLSNQPQHF. CDR3 nucleotide sequence: TGTGCCTGGGCCAAACTTAGCAATCAGCCCCAGCATTTT.

This chain uses TRBV30 with TRBJ1-1; TRBD1 aligns across 7 bases. Losses at the gene ends were 5 bases for V and 2 bases for J; bases not matched to a gene: 5. The CDR3 is 13 amino acids. The germline gives CDR1 GTSNPN, CDR2 SVGIG (reference sequence). The DNA for the CDR3 is TGTGCCTGGGCGGGACAGCCTAACACTGAAGCTTTCTTT. It codes for CAWAGQPNTEAFF.

This sequence joins TRBV29-1 and TRBJ1-2; D may be TRBD1 (5 bases). The V gene lost 3 bases and the J gene lost 6 bases, with 17 bases spanning the gap. Germline CDR1 SQVTM, CDR2 ANQGSEA. The CDR3 has 14 residues. CDR3 sequence: CSVDSEGHGNGYTF. The CDR3 DNA sequence: TGCAGCGTTGATAGTGAAGGACATGGGAATGGCTACACCTTC.

This clone was picked up a small number of times. V is TRBV9 and J is TRBJ1-5, with 8 bases identical to TRBD1. CDR3 length: 14 amino acids. With 8 bases clipped from V and 6 bases from J, the junction kept 10 bases outside the gene matches. The germline V gene encodes CDR1 SGDLS and CDR2 YYNGEE. CDR3: CARETGEASQPQHF. DNA of the CDR3: TGTGCCAGGGAGACAGGGGAGGCTAGTCAGCCCCAGCATTTT.

The V and J genes are TRBV25-1 and TRBJ1-1; 8 positions match TRBD1. CDR3 length: 17 amino acids. Germline V gives CDR1 MGHDK, CDR2 SYGVNS. V lost 4 bases to trimming and J lost 7 bases; unmatched junction nucleotides: 17. The CDR3 spells CASSARQGSFWSIEAFF. CDR3 DNA: TGTGCCAGCAGTGCAAGACAGGGGTCGTTCTGGAGTATTGAAGCTTTCTTT.

This chain connects TRBV9 to TRBJ2-2; perhaps TRBD1 as D (5 bases). Germline CDR1 reads SGDLS; CDR2 reads YYNGEE. This CDR3 region has 14 residues. Trimming took off 1 base at V and 6 bases at J, with 10 bases between the two ends. CDR3 region: CASSVTGWAGELFF. The CDR3, as DNA: TGTGCCAGCAGCGTAACAGGTTGGGCCGGGGAGCTGTTTTTT.

The chain is built from TRBV5-1 and TRBJ2-1; TRBD2 aligns across 8 bases. The germline V gene has CDR1 SGHRS and CDR2 YFSETQ. This CDR3 comprises 15 residues. V shed 7 bases, J shed 8 bases, and the junction held 14 bases outside the gene matches. DNA for the CDR3: TGCGCCAGCTCTCCAAATAGCGGGAAAGGGGATGAGCAGTTCTTC. Amino acids: CASSPNSGKGDEQFF.

The chain recombines TRBV5-8 with TRBJ1-2; perhaps TRBD1 as D (5 bases). In germline, CDR1 is SGHTS, CDR2 YDEGEE. Trimming stripped 4 bases from V and 12 bases from J, with 13 bases between. The CDR3 contains 11 residues. The CDR3 loop is CASSLLWGDTF. The CDR3 DNA is TGTGCCAGCAGCCTACTCTGGGGGGACACCTTC.

The V gene is TRBV27, the J gene TRBJ2-7, with 10 bases lining up with TRBD2. The CDR3 is 14 amino acids. V lost 5 bases, J lost 6 bases, and 7 bases stayed unmatched. Per germline, CDR1 MNHEY and CDR2 SMNVEV (reference sequence). The CDR3 DNA reads TGTGCCAGCAGTCATATAGCGGGAGGCGGCGAGCAGTACTTC. Translation: CASSHIAGGGEQYF.

The rearrangement joins TRBV9 to TRBJ1-5; D is perhaps TRBD1 (6 bases). The V and J ends lost 4 bases and 7 bases respectively, with 12 bases between them. CDR1 is SGDLS, CDR2 YYNGEE, per germline. The CDR3 covers 13 residues. This CDR3 is CASSPGVGQPQHF. CDR3 nucleotides: TGTGCCAGCAGCCCAGGGGTAGGACAGCCCCAGCATTTT.

The CDR3 reads CASSFSTSSTDTQYF. The CDR3 coding sequence is TGTGCCAGCAGCTTCTCCACTAGTAGCACAGATACGCAGTATTTT. V usage is TRBV7-2 and J usage is TRBJ2-3, with a tentative D call TRBD2 (5 bases). The length of the CDR3 is 15 residues. The germline V gene encodes CDR1 SGHTA and CDR2 FQGNSA. Trimming cost V 3 bases and J 0 bases, with 10 bases left between them.

V gene TRBV6-5 combines with J gene TRBJ2-1; TRBD1 might be the D (5 bases). The ends were cut back, 10 bases at V and 6 bases at J, with 16 bases in the middle. The CDR3 spans 13 residues. Germline CDR1 and CDR2: MNHEY and SVGAGI. This CDR3 reads CATHRGETNEQFF. CDR3 DNA sequence: TGTGCCACCCATAGGGGCGAGACCAATGAGCAGTTCTTC.

The J gene is TRBJ1-1, the V gene TRBV5-5; 8 positions match TRBD1. The CDR3 is 16 residues long. The germline V gene has CDR1 SGHKS and CDR2 YYEKEE (reference sequence). Trimming took 4 bases from V and 0 from J; bases not matched to a gene: 8. CDR3 region: CASSPLTGAVNTEAFF. In nucleotides, the CDR3 is TGTGCCAGCAGCCCCCTGACAGGGGCCGTGAACACTGAAGCTTTCTTT.

The J gene is TRBJ2-1, the V gene TRBV10-2; TRBD2 agrees at 11 bases. Unmatched junction bases numbered 1, after V lost 7 bases and J lost 5 bases. The CDR3 runs to 13 residues. Germline V lookup: CDR1 WSHSY, CDR2 SAAADI. Written as DNA, the CDR3 is TGCGCCAGCAAACTAGCGGGGGACAATGAGCAGTTCTTC. It translates to CASKLAGDNEQFF.

The chain recombines TRBV7-9 with TRBJ2-5, with D possibly being TRBD2 (7 bases). The CDR3 sequence is 17 residues long. With 5 bases removed from V and 0 bases from J, the gap between germline ends came to 19 bases. CDR1 is SEHNR, CDR2 FQNEAQ, per germline (reference sequence). The CDR3 sequence: CASSHGTGGKYQETQYF. Written as DNA, the CDR3 is TGTGCCAGCAGCCACGGGACGGGGGGCAAGTACCAAGAGACCCAGTACTTC. Supplemented by reference TRBV7-9 and TRBJ2-5, the full variable domain reads DTGVSQNPRHKITKRGQNVTFRCDPISEHNRLYWYRQTLGQGPEFLTYFQNEAQLEKSRLLSDRFSAERPKGSFSTLEIQRTEQGDSAMYLCASSHGTGGKYQETQYFGPGTRLLVL.

The chain carries TRBV7-2 and TRBJ2-2; the match to TRBD1 covers 10 bases. Germline values: CDR1 SGHTA, CDR2 FQGNSA. The CDR3 covers 13 residues. The DNA of the CDR3 is TGTGGCCGGAGGGACAGGGGCACCGGGGAGCTGTTTTTT. Its translation: CGRRDRGTGELFF.

The genes are TRBV18 and TRBJ1-4; 7 bases line up with TRBD1. Germline V lookup: CDR1 KGHSH, CDR2 LQKENI. The CDR3 runs to 16 residues. V lost 6 bases, J lost 5 bases, and 12 bases stayed unmatched. The CDR3 DNA sequence: TGTGCCAGCTCTTCCCTCCCCGAGGACAGGAATGAAAAACTGTTTTTT. It translates to CASSSLPEDRNEKLFF.

The chain recombines TRBV2 with TRBJ1-1, with unresolved D. V was pared by 5 bases and J by 0 bases, with 13 bases between. CDR3 length: 15 amino acids. Germline V gives CDR1 SNHLY, CDR2 FYNNEI. CDR3: CASSLRLGMNTEAFF. The CDR3 coding sequence is TGTGCCAGCAGTCTTCGGCTCGGGATGAACACTGAAGCTTTCTTT.

The V call is TRBV7-2, the J call TRBJ2-5; TRBD1 matches at 11 bases. The CDR3 totals 15 residues. Germline-derived CDR1 and CDR2 are SGHTA and FQGNSA. The trim removed 5 bases at V and 4 bases at J, leaving 6 bases unmatched. The CDR3: CASSRGQGAPETQYF. DNA of the CDR3: TGTGCCAGCAGCCGCGGACAGGGGGCCCCAGAGACCCAGTACTTC.

To note about this clone: At one of its ends the junction is not consistent with the germline gene, which may arise from a read error. V and J are TRBV10-3 and TRBJ2-6; D is unresolved. The CDR3 covers 17 residues. Germline V lookup: CDR1 ENHRY, CDR2 SYGVKD. The CDR3 coding sequence is TGTGCCAGCAGTGACTCTGGGCCTACTGGGGGGGCCAACGTCCTGACTTTC. It codes for CASSDSGPTGGANVLTF.

The chain uses TRBV30 and TRBJ2-3, with 13 bases aligning to TRBD2. This CDR3 is built from 16 residues. The J segment lost 1 base and the V segment lost 3 bases, leaving 4 bases of the junction unmatched. Germline V gives CDR1 GTSNPN, CDR2 SVGIG (reference sequence). The CDR3 sequence: CAWSRGTSGGTDTQYF. CDR3 nucleotides: TGTGCCTGGAGCCGAGGGACTAGCGGGGGCACAGATACGCAGTATTTT.

The V gene is TRBV30, the J gene TRBJ2-7; 7 bases align to TRBD1. The V gene end was trimmed by 2 bases and the J gene end by 9 bases; junction bases not matched to a gene: 10. There are 13 residues in the CDR3. CDR1 is GTSNPN and CDR2 is SVGIG in the germline V gene (reference sequence). The CDR3 loop is CAWSLFTGVGQYF. The CDR3 DNA follows: TGTGCCTGGAGTCTCTTCACAGGGGTTGGGCAGTACTTC.